A single sample gave rise to the 18 T cell receptor beta chains below, sequenced in a study of T cells in Graves' hyperthyroidism and ophthalmopathy. Researchers amplified the TCR beta CDR3 regions from RNA transcripts. First-round RT-PCR of the TCR CDR3 relied on the HTBI primer set. TCRdb analysed the multiplex PCR reads with MiXCR anew, one entry per CDR3 protein. The table has approximately 510,000 distinct CDR3 sequences, around 43% seen once. The specimen sequenced was peripheral blood or thyroid tissue (not recorded which). The receptors come from an adult woman with Graves' disease, either hyperthyroidism or ophthalmopathy (not recorded which).

This rearrangement joins TRBV10-3 to TRBJ1-6, with D hard to call. The V end lost 2 bases, the J end lost 10 bases, and 12 bases lay between the germline ends. The CDR3 length is 14 residues. Germline V gene lookup returns CDR1 ENHRY and CDR2 SYGVKD. CDR3 loop: CAISERTEPSPLHF. CDR3 in DNA: TGTGCCATCAGTGAGAGGACCGAACCCTCACCCCTCCACTTT.

This clonotype was observed a few times. V usage is TRBV11-2 and J usage is TRBJ2-7, with D possibly being TRBD2 (6 bases). This CDR3 has 16 residues. Trimming removed 1 base from V and 3 bases from J, with 16 bases in between. The germline V gene encodes CDR1 SGHAT and CDR2 FQNNGV. The CDR3 protein is CASSLGLGTDDYEQYF. Here the CDR3 DNA reads TGTGCCAGCAGCTTAGGACTCGGGACTGACGACTACGAGCAGTACTTC.

This clonotype was detected ten times or more. The rearrangement uses TRBV2 and TRBJ1-2; 7 nucleotides agree with TRBD1. Looked up from germline, CDR1 is SNHLY and CDR2 is FYNNEI. The CDR3 totals 13 residues. J lost 4 bases, V lost 6 bases, and 5 bases had no gene match. The CDR3 sequence: CASRDRTLYGYTF. The CDR3 DNA sequence: TGTGCCAGCAGGGACAGGACTCTCTATGGCTACACCTTC.

This clonotype was counted ten times or more. The rearrangement links TRBV7-2 to TRBJ2-6, with D perhaps TRBD2 (6 bases). Germline V gene sequence: CDR1 SGHTA, CDR2 FQGNSA. Between the trimmed V and J ends, which lost 5 bases and 0 bases, there was a span of 11 bases. The CDR3 covers 16 residues. The CDR3 bases are TGTGCCAGCAGCCTAGGAGGGAGCTCTGGGGCCAACGTCCTGACTTTC. Protein product: CASSLGGSSGANVLTF.

Ten or more counts support this clonotype. V is TRBV7-6 and J is TRBJ1-3; 9 nucleotides line up with TRBD1. With 5 bases clipped from V and 0 bases from J, the junction kept 2 bases outside the gene matches. Germline CDR1 SGHVS, CDR2 FNYEAQ. The CDR3 runs to 15 residues. CDR3 in amino acids: CASSPQGASGNTIYF. CDR3 DNA: TGTGCCAGCAGCCCACAGGGGGCCTCTGGAAACACCATATATTTT. The complete variable domain, with remaining parts taken from reference TRBV7-6 and TRBJ1-3, reads GAGVSQSPRYKVTKRGQDVALRCDPISGHVSLYWYRQALGQGPEFLTYFNYEAQQDKSGLPNDRFSAERPEGSISTLTIQRTEQRDSAMYRCASSPQGASGNTIYFGEGSWLTVV.

This clonotype came up once. The rearrangement links TRBV20-1 to TRBJ2-5; the match to TRBD2 covers 7 bases. The CDR3 contains 14 residues. After removal of 4 bases from V and 7 bases from J, the junction contained 12 bases not matched to a gene. Germline V gene sequence: CDR1 DFQATT, CDR2 SNEGSKA (reference sequence). The DNA for the CDR3 is TGCAGTGCTAACCCCCTAGCGGATCGCGGGACCCAGTACTTC. This encodes CSANPLADRGTQYF.

CDR3 nucleotides: TGTGCCAGTAGTATTAACTTGGATTCACCCCTCCACTTT. Amino acids: CASSINLDSPLHF. This chain links TRBV19 with TRBJ1-6, with no clear D. The CDR3 length is 13 residues. Germline V gene lookup returns CDR1 LNHDA and CDR2 SQIVND (reference sequence). V was pared by 3 bases and J by 8 bases, with 8 bases between.

This clonotype was counted a single time. The chain links TRBV20-1 to TRBJ1-2; D may be TRBD1 (6 bases). CDR3 length: 14 amino acids. Germline CDR1 reads DFQATT; CDR2 reads SNEGSKA (reference sequence). Trimming stripped 2 bases from V and 6 bases from J, with 16 bases between. DNA for the CDR3: TGCAGTGCTAGACCTGGGACACCGGACGATGGCTACACCTTC. Translated: CSARPGTPDDGYTF.

This clonotype was observed a few times. The J gene is TRBJ1-4, the V gene TRBV10-3; D gene uncertain. V was clipped by 0 bases and J by 5 bases, with 7 bases between them. The CDR3 runs 14 residues. CDR1 ENHRY and CDR2 SYGVKD come from the germline V gene. DNA for the CDR3: TGTGCCATCAGTGAGTCTCTTACCAATGAAAAACTGTTTTTT. It translates to CAISESLTNEKLFF.

On this clonotype itself: Being one base from a much bigger clone, this may be a read error. The V call is TRBV20-1, the J call TRBJ2-7, with 8 bases aligning to TRBD2. The CDR3 spans 12 residues. Trimming took 2 bases from V and 3 from J; bases not matched to a gene: 0. Germline CDR1 and CDR2: DFQATT and SNEGSKA (reference sequence). The CDR3 DNA follows: TGCAGTGCTAGACGGGAGGGCTACGAGCAGTACTTC. Translated: CSARREGYEQYF.

The chain carries TRBV30 and TRBJ2-7, with D perhaps being TRBD1 or TRBD2 (6 bases each). This CDR3 is 13 amino acids long. V dropped 4 bases and J dropped 3 bases, with 13 bases sitting between them. Germline CDR1 and CDR2: GTSNPN and SVGIG (reference sequence). This CDR3 is CAWNAGQFYEQYF. Written as DNA, the CDR3 is TGTGCCTGGAACGCGGGACAATTCTACGAGCAGTACTTC. Full variable domain (missing parts from reference TRBV30 and TRBJ2-7): SQTIHQWPATLVQPVGSPLSLECTVEGTSNPNLYWYRQAAGRGLQLLFYSVGIGQISSEVPQNLSASRPQDRQFILSSKKLLLSDSGFYLCAWNAGQFYEQYFGPGTRLTVT.

Points on this clonotype: This sequence may be a read error, since a much larger clone differs from it by one base. This rearrangement joins TRBV5-1 to TRBJ2-5; D not certain. The CDR3 extends over 15 amino acids. Deletions cut 0 bases from V and 2 bases from J, with 11 bases between. CDR1 is SGHRS and CDR2 is YFSETQ in the germline V gene. CDR3 sequence reads: CASSLGTNIQETQYF. CDR3 DNA: TGCGCCAGCAGCTTGGGTACTAATATACAAGAGACCCAGTACTTC.

The gene calls are TRBV5-6 and TRBJ1-2, with 7 positions matching TRBD1. Germline V lookup: CDR1 SGHDT, CDR2 YYEEEE. Germline trimming cut 4 bases from V and 8 bases from J; bases unmatched to any gene: 8. This CDR3 is built from 13 residues. The CDR3 sequence: CASSLGTVGGYTF. CDR3 DNA: TGTGCCAGCAGCCTCGGGACAGTTGGCGGCTACACCTTC. The full variable domain, completed using reference TRBV5-6 and TRBJ1-2, is DAGVTQSPTHLIKTRGQQVTLRCSPKSGHDTVSWYQQALGQGPQFIFQYYEEEERQRGNFPDRFSGHQFPNYSSELNVNALLLGDSALYLCASSLGTVGGYTFGSGTRLTVV.

This chain links TRBV20-1 with TRBJ2-7; TRBD2 matches at 11 bases. The CDR3 is 15 residues long. Germline CDR1 and CDR2: DFQATT and SNEGSKA (reference sequence). V shed 5 bases and J 2 bases; nucleotides not matched to a gene: 8. CDR3 nucleotide sequence: TGCAGTGCTGCATCGACTAGCGGGGTCACCTACGAGCAGTACTTC. Translation gives CSAASTSGVTYEQYF.

Only one count was recorded for this clonotype. The chain couples TRBV7-9 to TRBJ2-7; no firm D call. The germline V gene encodes CDR1 SEHNR and CDR2 FQNEAQ (reference sequence). The CDR3 length is 13 residues. V was pared by 6 bases and J by 3 bases, with 12 bases between. The CDR3 bases are TGTGCCAGCAGTGTCTTTTCGAACTACGAGCAGTACTTC. Residues: CASSVFSNYEQYF.

V and J are TRBV10-3 and TRBJ2-7; D tentatively fits TRBD1 or TRBD2 (5 bases each). CDR3 length equals 14 residues. Germline-derived CDR1 and CDR2 are ENHRY and SYGVKD. Between the trimmed V and J ends, which lost 0 bases and 7 bases, there was a span of 13 bases. DNA for the CDR3: TGTGCCATCAGTGAGTCATGGGCCAGGGAGGAGCAGTACTTC. Encoded protein: CAISESWAREEQYF.

This chain links TRBV25-1 with TRBJ1-4; 10 nucleotides agree with TRBD1. After removal of 1 base from V and 7 bases from J, the junction contained 3 bases not matched to a gene. Germline V gene data show CDR1 as MGHDK and CDR2 as SYGVNS. The CDR3 covers 15 residues. CDR3 region: CASSEWGTGVEKLFF. For the CDR3, the DNA is TGTGCCAGCAGTGAATGGGGGACAGGGGTTGAAAAACTGTTTTTT.

In its sample, this clonotype was seen once. The V gene is TRBV15, the J gene TRBJ2-7; D not resolved. CDR1 LNHNV and CDR2 YYDKDF come from the germline V gene (reference sequence). The CDR3 has 15 residues. V was clipped by 3 bases and J by 2 bases, with 14 bases between them. The CDR3 DNA reads TGTGCCACCAGCAGCCCGGACGGCGGTACCTACGAGCAGTACTTC. Translation: CATSSPDGGTYEQYF. Full variable domain (rest looked up from reference TRBV15 and TRBJ2-7): DAMVIQNPRYQVTQFGKPVTLSCSQTLNHNVMYWYQQKSSQAPKLLFHYYDKDFNNEADTPDNFQSRRPNTSFCFLDIRSPGLGDTAMYLCATSSPDGGTYEQYFGPGTRLTVT.